One sample yielded the 26 T cell receptor beta chains listed below, sequenced in a study of cytomegalovirus exposure and HLA in healthy donors. The PCR had 60 Vbeta and 13 Jbeta primers. TCRdb's copy holds only in-frame clones and misses some; the assay was immunoSEQ multiplex PCR. The sample holds more than 95,000 clones, roughly three quarters seen once. Sequences were obtained from PBMCs. These TCRs come from a woman aged 18-29 years in good health and CMV-seronegative.

The chain recombines TRBV28 with TRBJ1-4; D ambiguous. The length of the CDR3 is 14 residues. V lost 8 bases and J 3 bases, leaving 13 bases between the germline ends. Germline CDR1 MDHEN, CDR2 SYDVKM. In nucleotides, the CDR3 is TGTGCCAGCTCGCTCCCCCGAGCTAATGAAAAACTGTTTTTT. It translates to CASSLPRANEKLFF.

CDR3 protein: CASSETWSDTQYF. The CDR3 DNA reads TGTGCCAGCAGTGAAACATGGTCAGATACGCAGTATTTT. The V call is TRBV2, the J call TRBJ2-3; D not certain. Trimming removed 2 bases from V and 4 bases from J, with 7 bases in between. The CDR3 runs 13 residues. CDR1 is SNHLY, CDR2 FYNNEI, per germline.

The rearrangement uses TRBV4-2 and TRBJ2-4; 7 bases align to TRBD2. Looked up from germline, CDR1 is LGHNA and CDR2 is YNFKEQ. The CDR3 is 15 residues long. Germline trimming cut 2 bases from V and 1 base from J; bases unmatched to any gene: 2. The CDR3 DNA reads TGTGCCAGCAGCCAAACCGGGGGGGCCAAAAACATTCAGTACTTC. It encodes CASSQTGGAKNIQYF.

This clone was counted between two and nine times. CDR3 sequence (DNA): TGCGCCAGCGGGGCGACTAGCGGGGGGCGGAACGGGGAGCTGTTTTTT. Translated, it gives CASGATSGGRNGELFF. V and J are TRBV10-2 and TRBJ2-2; 13 bases fit TRBD2. J was trimmed by 7 bases and V by 8 bases; bases with no gene match: 10. This CDR3 contains 16 residues. Germline-derived CDR1 and CDR2 are WSHSY and SAAADI.

This chain uses TRBV18 with TRBJ1-1; the match to TRBD1 covers 7 bases. Germline V gives CDR1 KGHSH, CDR2 LQKENI. Trimming at V came to 4 bases and at J to 5 bases, leaving 4 bases not matched to a gene. The CDR3 extends over 13 amino acids. The CDR3 nucleotides read TGTGCCAGCTCACAGGGGGCGGTGACTGAAGCTTTCTTT. It encodes CASSQGAVTEAFF.

Concerning this clone itself: Its ends do not fully match the called genes, so a read error is possible. This CDR3 is also generated by other DNA sequences in the sample. This chain joins TRBV30 and TRBJ1-6, with 7 bases matching TRBD1. This CDR3 has 13 residues. Germline assignment: CDR1 GTSNPN and CDR2 SVGIG (reference sequence). The DNA of the CDR3 is TGTGCCTGGACGGGACAGACTAATTCCCCCCTCCACTTT. Translated, it gives CAWTGQTNSPLHF.

The rearrangement uses TRBV6-5 and TRBJ1-2, with 11 nucleotides matching TRBD1. V was pared by 6 bases and J by 4 bases, with 4 bases of the junction left unmatched. From germline, CDR1 is MNHEY and CDR2 SVGAGI. CDR3 length: 14 residues. The CDR3 region is CASRDRGRVYGYTF. CDR3 coding DNA: TGTGCCAGCAGGGACAGGGGGCGCGTCTATGGCTACACCTTC.

The chain links TRBV6-1 to TRBJ1-2, with 9 bases matching TRBD1. The CDR3 spans 14 residues. With 6 bases clipped from V and 5 bases from J, the junction kept 7 bases outside the gene matches. Germline V gene data show CDR1 as MNHNS and CDR2 as SASEGT. CDR3 amino acids: CASRPRDRVYGYTF. In nucleotides, the CDR3 is TGTGCCAGCAGGCCCCGGGACAGGGTGTATGGCTACACCTTC.

CDR3 amino acids: CASSPDRTIAYGYTF. CDR3 nucleotides: TGCGCCAGCAGCCCGGACAGGACGATCGCCTATGGCTACACCTTC. The genes are TRBV4-1 and TRBJ1-2; 7 bases align to TRBD1. CDR3 size: 15 residues. V lost 4 bases and J lost 4; bases outside the gene matches: 9. Germline V gene data show CDR1 as MGHRA and CDR2 as YSYEKL.

This chain links TRBV9 with TRBJ2-2; D possibly corresponds to TRBD1 (6 bases). The ends were cut back, 0 bases at V and 2 bases at J, with 11 bases in the middle. The germline V gene encodes CDR1 SGDLS and CDR2 YYNGEE. The CDR3 sequence is 16 residues long. CDR3 in DNA: TGTGCCAGCAGCGTAGCGTCACAGGGTAACACCGGGGAGCTGTTTTTT. Its translation is CASSVASQGNTGELFF.

This clone has a handful of counts. CDR3: CASSLAGGSDQPQHF. CDR3 nucleotides: TGCGCCAGCAGCTTGGCCGGAGGGTCGGATCAGCCCCAGCATTTT. The chain couples TRBV5-1 to TRBJ1-5; no reliable D call. V was pared by 0 bases and J by 5 bases, with 12 bases between. Germline V gene lookup returns CDR1 SGHRS and CDR2 YFSETQ. The CDR3 contains 15 residues.

This clone has just a few counts. This chain links TRBV14 with TRBJ2-1; D may be TRBD2 (7 bases). The CDR3 runs 16 residues. Trimming shortened V by 0 bases and J by 4 bases, and 13 bases separated the two germline ends. CDR1 and CDR2 (germline): SGHDN, FVKESK. The chain's CDR3 is CASSQETGGPYNEQFF. The DNA of the CDR3 is TGTGCCAGCAGCCAAGAAACGGGGGGCCCATACAATGAGCAGTTCTTC.

The chain uses TRBV30 and TRBJ1-2; D remains unclear. V was trimmed by 0 bases and J by 1 base, leaving 6 bases between them. CDR1 and CDR2 (germline): GTSNPN, SVGIG (reference sequence). The CDR3 extends over 13 amino acids. CDR3 coding DNA: TGTGCCTGGAGTGTAGCCTATAACTATGGCTACACCTTC. Its translation is CAWSVAYNYGYTF.

The V and J genes are TRBV6-5 and TRBJ2-3, with 10 bases fitting TRBD2. Germline CDR1 reads MNHEY; CDR2 reads SVGAGI. The length of the CDR3 is 15 residues. The J segment lost 4 bases and the V segment lost 5 bases, leaving 6 bases of the junction unmatched. The CDR3 is CASSPSGGAADTQYF. The CDR3 DNA reads as TGTGCCAGCAGTCCCAGCGGGGGGGCCGCAGATACGCAGTATTTT.

Regarding this clone: Other nucleotide sequences in the sample specify the same CDR3. The V and J genes are TRBV29-1 and TRBJ1-1; TRBD1 aligns across 9 bases. The germline gives CDR1 SQVTM, CDR2 ANQGSEA. V was pared by 4 bases and J by 1 base, with 1 base of the junction left unmatched. The CDR3 length is 13 residues. The CDR3 loop is CSVGQGGNTEAFF. CDR3 nucleotides: TGCAGCGTTGGACAGGGGGGGAACACTGAAGCTTTCTTT.

This clone appeared a single time. The chain couples TRBV28 to TRBJ2-7; 8 nucleotides agree with TRBD2. J was trimmed by 5 bases and V by 5 bases; bases with no gene match: 11. The germline V gene encodes CDR1 MDHEN and CDR2 SYDVKM. CDR3 length: 15 amino acids. In DNA form, the CDR3 reads TGTGCCAGCAGTCTTCGGGGGGGGAGTTCCCACGAGCAGTACTTC. This codes for CASSLRGGSSHEQYF.

This chain uses TRBV5-1 with TRBJ2-2; D perhaps matches TRBD2 (6 bases). This CDR3 has 15 residues. Germline loops: CDR1 SGHRS, CDR2 YFSETQ. Trimming took off 2 bases at V and 6 bases at J, with 14 bases between the two ends. The CDR3 DNA follows: TGCGCCAGCAGCTTCGGACGGGAGTTGGCCGGGGAGCTGTTTTTT. The encoded protein is CASSFGRELAGELFF.

The chain has TRBV6-5 and TRBJ2-3, with 7 bases fitting TRBD1. Trimming cost V 6 bases and J 9 bases; bases outside gene matches: 6. Per the germline V gene, CDR1 is MNHEY and CDR2 is SVGAGI. The CDR3 spans 12 residues. The CDR3 coding sequence is TGTGCCAGCAGCCCGGCAGGGGGAACGCAGTATTTT. This gives the protein CASSPAGGTQYF.

The genes are TRBV15 and TRBJ2-5; D perhaps matches TRBD1 (6 bases). This CDR3 is built from 15 residues. Germline values: CDR1 LNHNV, CDR2 YYDKDF (reference sequence). V lost 0 bases to trimming and J lost 3 bases, with 11 bases between them. CDR3 region: CATSRDQGWEETQYF. As DNA, the CDR3 is TGTGCCACCAGCAGAGACCAGGGGTGGGAAGAGACCCAGTACTTC. The full variable domain, rest sourced from reference TRBV15 and TRBJ2-5, is DAMVIQNPRYQVTQFGKPVTLSCSQTLNHNVMYWYQQKSSQAPKLLFHYYDKDFNNEADTPDNFQSRRPNTSFCFLDIRSPGLGDTAMYLCATSRDQGWEETQYFGPGTRLLVL.

The chain joins TRBV5-6 to TRBJ2-7, with TRBD2 as a possible D gene (5 bases). This CDR3 region has 13 residues. The V and J ends lost 3 bases and 3 bases respectively, with 10 bases between them. The germline V gene encodes CDR1 SGHDT and CDR2 YYEEEE. The CDR3 spells CASSSAGGYEQYF. CDR3 nucleotides: TGTGCCAGCAGCTCGGCTGGAGGCTACGAGCAGTACTTC.

This chain joins TRBV7-9 and TRBJ1-4; D gene uncertain. From germline, CDR1 is SEHNR and CDR2 FQNEAQ (reference sequence). V shed 8 bases and J shed 7 bases, with 20 bases lying between them. The CDR3 contains 15 residues. This CDR3 reads CASDLGGRAFEKLFF. In nucleotides, the CDR3 is TGTGCCAGCGACTTGGGTGGGAGGGCGTTTGAAAAACTGTTTTTT.

The chain couples TRBV4-1 to TRBJ2-7; TRBD1 matches at 8 bases. The V segment lost 2 bases and the J segment 4 bases; nucleotides outside the gene matches: 7. Germline CDR1 MGHRA, CDR2 YSYEKL. This CDR3 comprises 15 residues. As DNA, the CDR3 is TGCGCCAGCAGCCAACCCGGACAGGGAGGATACGAGCAGTACTTC. Amino acids: CASSQPGQGGYEQYF.

This clone was recorded only once. The rearrangement links TRBV2 to TRBJ2-3, with D perhaps matching TRBD1 (6 bases). CDR1 and CDR2 (germline): SNHLY, FYNNEI. CDR3 size: 14 residues. The ends were cut back, 9 bases at V and 6 bases at J, with 19 bases in the middle. CDR3 nucleotide sequence: TGTGCCAGTTCATCACAGGGACCTTGGGATACGCAGTATTTT. Amino acids: CASSSQGPWDTQYF.

This clone has only one observation. V gene TRBV9 combines with J gene TRBJ1-1; unclear D gene. Germline lookup yields CDR1 SGDLS and CDR2 YYNGEE. Trimming shortened V by 0 bases and J by 5 bases, and 8 bases separated the two germline ends. This CDR3 has 13 residues. The CDR3: CASSVAAGTEAFF. CDR3 nucleotide sequence: TGTGCCAGCAGCGTAGCAGCGGGGACTGAAGCTTTCTTT. Filled out from reference TRBV9 and TRBJ1-1, the complete variable domain reads DSGVTQTPKHLITATGQRVTLRCSPRSGDLSVYWYQQSLDQGLQFLIQYYNGEERAKGNILERFSAQQFPDLHSELNLSSLELGDSALYFCASSVAAGTEAFFGQGTRLTVV.

This rearrangement joins TRBV4-1 to TRBJ2-7, with TRBD2 matching over 8 bases. V shed 0 bases, J shed 6 bases, and the junction held 10 bases outside the gene matches. CDR3 length: 16 residues. Per germline, CDR1 MGHRA and CDR2 YSYEKL. The CDR3 nucleotides are TGCGCCAGCAGCCAAGAACTTCGGGGGGGCCTAAGCGAGCAGTACTTC. Protein product: CASSQELRGGLSEQYF.

The chain carries TRBV7-3 and TRBJ2-1; possible D gene TRBD2, 6 bases. The germline V and J ends were trimmed by 5 bases and 15 bases, with 20 bases remaining between them. The CDR3 has 13 amino acids. Germline lookup yields CDR1 SGHTA and CDR2 FQGTGA. CDR3: CASSLGTFRDLFF. The CDR3 DNA follows: TGTGCCAGCAGCCTCGGGACTTTTCGAGACCTGTTCTTC.